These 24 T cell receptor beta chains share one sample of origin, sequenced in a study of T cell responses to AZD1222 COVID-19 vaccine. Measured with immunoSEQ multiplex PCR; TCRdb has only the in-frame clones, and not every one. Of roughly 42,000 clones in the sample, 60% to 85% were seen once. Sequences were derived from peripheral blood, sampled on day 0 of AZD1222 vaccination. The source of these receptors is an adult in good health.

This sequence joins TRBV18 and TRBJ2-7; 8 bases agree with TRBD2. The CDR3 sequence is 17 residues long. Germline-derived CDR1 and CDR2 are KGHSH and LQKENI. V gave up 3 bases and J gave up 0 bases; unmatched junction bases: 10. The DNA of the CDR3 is TGTGCCAGCTCACCCCCCAACGGGGGGGCCATCTCCTACGAGCAGTACTTC. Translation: CASSPPNGGAISYEQYF. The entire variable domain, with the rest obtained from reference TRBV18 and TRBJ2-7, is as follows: NAGVMQNPRHLVRRRGQEARLRCSPMKGHSHVYWYRQLPEEGLKFMVYLQKENIIDESGMPKERFSAEFPKEGPSILRIQQVVRGDSAAYFCASSPPNGGAISYEQYFGPGTRLTVT.

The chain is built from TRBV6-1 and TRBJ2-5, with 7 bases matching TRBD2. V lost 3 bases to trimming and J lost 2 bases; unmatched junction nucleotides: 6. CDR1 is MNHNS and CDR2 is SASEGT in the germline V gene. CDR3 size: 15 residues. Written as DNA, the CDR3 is TGTGCCAGCAGTGACAGCGGGGAAAGGCAAGAGACCCAGTACTTC. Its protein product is CASSDSGERQETQYF.

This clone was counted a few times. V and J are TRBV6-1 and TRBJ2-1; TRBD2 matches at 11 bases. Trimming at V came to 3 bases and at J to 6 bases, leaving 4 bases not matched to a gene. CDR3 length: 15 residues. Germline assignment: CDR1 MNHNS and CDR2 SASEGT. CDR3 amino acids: CASSDLAGGPNEQFF. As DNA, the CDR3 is TGTGCCAGCAGTGATTTAGCGGGGGGGCCCAATGAGCAGTTCTTC.

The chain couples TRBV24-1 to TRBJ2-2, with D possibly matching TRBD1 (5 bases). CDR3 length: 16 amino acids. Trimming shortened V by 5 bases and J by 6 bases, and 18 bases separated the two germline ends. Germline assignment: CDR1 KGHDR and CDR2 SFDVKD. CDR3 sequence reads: CATSAGQPLRSGELFF. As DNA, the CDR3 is TGTGCCACCAGTGCAGGGCAGCCGCTACGGTCCGGGGAGCTGTTTTTT.

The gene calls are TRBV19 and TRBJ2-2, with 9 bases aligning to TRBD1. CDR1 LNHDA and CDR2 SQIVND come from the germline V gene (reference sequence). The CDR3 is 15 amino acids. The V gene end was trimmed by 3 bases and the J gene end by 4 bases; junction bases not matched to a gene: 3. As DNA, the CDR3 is TGTGCCAGTAGTATGACAGGGGGAACCACCGGGGAGCTGTTTTTT. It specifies CASSMTGGTTGELFF.

The CDR3 region is CASSPLGNTEAFF. The CDR3 DNA reads TGTGCCAGCTCACCACTGGGGAACACTGAAGCTTTCTTT. The genes are TRBV18 and TRBJ1-1; no clear D gene. V dropped 1 base and J dropped 1 base, with 4 bases sitting between them. CDR1 is KGHSH, CDR2 LQKENI, per germline. The CDR3 covers 13 residues.

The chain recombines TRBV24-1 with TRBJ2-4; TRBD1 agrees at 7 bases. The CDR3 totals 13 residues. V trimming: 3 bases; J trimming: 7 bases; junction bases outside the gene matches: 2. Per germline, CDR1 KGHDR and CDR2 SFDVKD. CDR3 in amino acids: CATSDQGENIQYF. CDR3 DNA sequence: TGTGCCACCAGTGATCAGGGGGAGAACATTCAGTACTTC.

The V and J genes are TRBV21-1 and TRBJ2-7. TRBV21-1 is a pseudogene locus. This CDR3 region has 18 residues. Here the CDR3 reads CASSPVPPNDGLSYEQYF. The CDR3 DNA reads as TGTGCCAGCAGCCCCGTCCCGCCAAACGACGGCCTCTCCTACGAGCAGTACTTC.

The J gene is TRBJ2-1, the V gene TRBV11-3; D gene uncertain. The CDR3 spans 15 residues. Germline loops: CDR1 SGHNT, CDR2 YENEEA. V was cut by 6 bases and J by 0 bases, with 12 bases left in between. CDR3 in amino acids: CASSLGPSSYNEQFF. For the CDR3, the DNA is TGTGCCAGCAGTCTAGGGCCCAGCTCCTACAATGAGCAGTTCTTC. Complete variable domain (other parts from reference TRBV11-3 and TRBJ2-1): EAGVVQSPRYKIIEKKQPVAFWCNPISGHNTLYWYLQNLGQGPELLIRYENEEAVDDSQLPKDRFSAERLKGVDSTLKIQPAELGDSAVYLCASSLGPSSYNEQFFGPGTRLTVL.

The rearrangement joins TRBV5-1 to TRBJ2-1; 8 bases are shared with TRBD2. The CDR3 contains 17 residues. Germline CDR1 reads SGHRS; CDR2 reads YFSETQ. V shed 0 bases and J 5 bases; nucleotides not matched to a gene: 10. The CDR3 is CASSLAGASGRNNEQFF. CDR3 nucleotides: TGCGCCAGCAGCTTGGCCGGCGCTAGCGGGCGAAACAATGAGCAGTTCTTC.

The chain's CDR3 is CASSQTFANTGELFF. The DNA of the CDR3 is TGTGCCAGCAGTCAGACGTTCGCGAACACCGGGGAGCTGTTTTTT. The V and J genes are TRBV2 and TRBJ2-2; D is ambiguous. The germline gives CDR1 SNHLY, CDR2 FYNNEI. V shed 5 bases and J shed 0 bases, with 10 bases lying between them. This CDR3 is 15 amino acids long.

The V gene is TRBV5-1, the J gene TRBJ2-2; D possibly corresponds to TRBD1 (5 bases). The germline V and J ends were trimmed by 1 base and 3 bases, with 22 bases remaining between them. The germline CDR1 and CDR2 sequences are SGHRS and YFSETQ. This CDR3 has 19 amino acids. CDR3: CASSLKWIAGPGDTGELFF. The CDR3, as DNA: TGCGCCAGCAGCTTGAAGTGGATCGCAGGGCCCGGAGACACCGGGGAGCTGTTTTTT. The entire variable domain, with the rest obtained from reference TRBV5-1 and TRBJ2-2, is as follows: KAGVTQTPRYLIKTRGQQVTLSCSPISGHRSVSWYQQTPGQGLQFLFEYFSETQRNKGNFPGRFSGRQFSNSRSEMNVSTLELGDSALYLCASSLKWIAGPGDTGELFFGEGSRLTVL.

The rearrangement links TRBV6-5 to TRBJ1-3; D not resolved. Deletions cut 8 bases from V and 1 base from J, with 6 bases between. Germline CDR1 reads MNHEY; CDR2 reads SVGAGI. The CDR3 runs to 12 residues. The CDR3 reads CASAESGNTIYF. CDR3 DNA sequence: TGTGCCAGCGCGGAGTCTGGAAACACCATATATTTT.

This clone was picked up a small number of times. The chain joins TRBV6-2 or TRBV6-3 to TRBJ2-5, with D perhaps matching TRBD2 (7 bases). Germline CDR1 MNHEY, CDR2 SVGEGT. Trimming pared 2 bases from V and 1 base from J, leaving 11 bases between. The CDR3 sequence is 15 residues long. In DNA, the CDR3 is TGTGCCAGCAGTTACCCGCGGGGGCTCCAAGAGACCCAGTACTTC. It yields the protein CASSYPRGLQETQYF.

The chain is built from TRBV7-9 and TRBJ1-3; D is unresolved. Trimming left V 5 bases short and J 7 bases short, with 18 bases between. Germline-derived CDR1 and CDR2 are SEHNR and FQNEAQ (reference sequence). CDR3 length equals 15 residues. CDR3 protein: CASSPLGRSANTIYF. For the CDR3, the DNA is TGTGCCAGCAGCCCGCTCGGCAGGTCGGCGAACACCATATATTTT.

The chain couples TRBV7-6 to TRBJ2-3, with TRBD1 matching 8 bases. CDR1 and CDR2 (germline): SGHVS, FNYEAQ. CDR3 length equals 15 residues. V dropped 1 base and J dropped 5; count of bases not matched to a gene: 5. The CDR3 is CASSLEDRVGDTQYF. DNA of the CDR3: TGTGCCAGCAGCTTAGAGGACAGGGTGGGAGATACGCAGTATTTT.

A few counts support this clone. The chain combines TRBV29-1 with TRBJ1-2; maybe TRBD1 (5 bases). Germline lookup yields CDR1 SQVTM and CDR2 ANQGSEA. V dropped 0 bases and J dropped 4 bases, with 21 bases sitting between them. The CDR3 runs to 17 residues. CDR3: CSVEEPPSGLGAYGYTF. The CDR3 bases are TGCAGCGTTGAAGAGCCCCCCTCTGGATTAGGGGCCTATGGCTACACCTTC.

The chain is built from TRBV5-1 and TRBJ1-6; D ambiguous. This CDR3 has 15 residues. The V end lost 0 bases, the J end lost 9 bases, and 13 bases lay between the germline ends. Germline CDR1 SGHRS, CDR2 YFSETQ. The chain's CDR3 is CASSLVGGFGSPLHF. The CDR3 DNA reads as TGCGCCAGCAGCTTGGTCGGTGGGTTTGGTTCACCCCTCCACTTT.

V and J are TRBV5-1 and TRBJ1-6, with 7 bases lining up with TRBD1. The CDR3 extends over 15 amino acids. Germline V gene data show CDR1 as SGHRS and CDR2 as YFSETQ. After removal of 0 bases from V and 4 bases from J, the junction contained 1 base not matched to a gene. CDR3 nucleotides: TGCGCCAGCAGCTTGGGGGGACAGTATAATTCACCCCTCCACTTT. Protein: CASSLGGQYNSPLHF.

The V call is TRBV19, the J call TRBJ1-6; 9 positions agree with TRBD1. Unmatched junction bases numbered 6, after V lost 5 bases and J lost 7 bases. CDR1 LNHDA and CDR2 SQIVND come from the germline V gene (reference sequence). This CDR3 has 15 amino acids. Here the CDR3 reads CASSDLGQGNSPLHF. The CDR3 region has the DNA TGTGCCAGTAGTGACCTCGGACAGGGGAATTCACCCCTCCACTTT.

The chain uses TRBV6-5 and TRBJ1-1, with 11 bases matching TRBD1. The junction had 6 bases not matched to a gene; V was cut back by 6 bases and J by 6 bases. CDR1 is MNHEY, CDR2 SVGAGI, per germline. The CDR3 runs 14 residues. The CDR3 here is CASRTGTGGAEAFF. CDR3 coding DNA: TGTGCCAGCAGGACCGGGACAGGGGGGGCTGAAGCTTTCTTT.

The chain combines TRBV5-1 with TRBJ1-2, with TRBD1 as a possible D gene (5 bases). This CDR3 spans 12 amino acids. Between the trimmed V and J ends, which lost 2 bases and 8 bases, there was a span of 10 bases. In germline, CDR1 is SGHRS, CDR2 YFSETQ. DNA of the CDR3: TGCGCCAGCAGCTTAACCGGGGGAGGCTACACCTTC. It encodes CASSLTGGGYTF.

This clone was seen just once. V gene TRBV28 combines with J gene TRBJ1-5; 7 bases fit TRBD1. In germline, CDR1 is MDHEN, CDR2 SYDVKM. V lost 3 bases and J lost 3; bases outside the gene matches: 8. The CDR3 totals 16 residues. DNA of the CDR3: TGTGCCAGCAGTTTCTCGGCAGGGGGAGACAATCAGCCCCAGCATTTT. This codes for CASSFSAGGDNQPQHF. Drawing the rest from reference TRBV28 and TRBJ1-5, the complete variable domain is DVKVTQSSRYLVKRTGEKVFLECVQDMDHENMFWYRQDPGLGLRLIYFSYDVKMKEKGDIPEGYSVSREKKERFSLILESASTNQTSMYLCASSFSAGGDNQPQHFGDGTRLSIL.

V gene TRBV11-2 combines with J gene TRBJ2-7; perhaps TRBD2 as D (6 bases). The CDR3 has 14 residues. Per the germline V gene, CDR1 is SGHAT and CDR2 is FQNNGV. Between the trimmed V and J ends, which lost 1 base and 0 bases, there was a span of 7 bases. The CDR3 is CASSLAGGSYEQYF. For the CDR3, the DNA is TGTGCCAGCAGCTTAGCCGGGGGCTCCTACGAGCAGTACTTC. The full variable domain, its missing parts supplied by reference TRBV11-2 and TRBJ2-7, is EAGVAQSPRYKIIEKRQSVAFWCNPISGHATLYWYQQILGQGPKLLIQFQNNGVVDDSQLPKDRFSAERLKGVDSTLKIQPAKLEDSAVYLCASSLAGGSYEQYFGPGTRLTVT.